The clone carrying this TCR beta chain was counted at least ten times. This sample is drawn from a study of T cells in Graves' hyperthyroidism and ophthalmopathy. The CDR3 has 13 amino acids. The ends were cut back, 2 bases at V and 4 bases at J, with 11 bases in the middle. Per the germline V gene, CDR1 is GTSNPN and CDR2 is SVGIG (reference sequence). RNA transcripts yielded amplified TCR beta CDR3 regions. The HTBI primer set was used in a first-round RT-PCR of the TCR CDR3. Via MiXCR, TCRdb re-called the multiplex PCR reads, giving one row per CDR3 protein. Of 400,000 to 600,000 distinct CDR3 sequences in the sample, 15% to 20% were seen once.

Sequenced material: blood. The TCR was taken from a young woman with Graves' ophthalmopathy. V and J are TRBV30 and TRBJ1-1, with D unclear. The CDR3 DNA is TGTGCCTGGAGTTTTGGGAGGAGCACTGAAGCTTTCTTT. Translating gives CAWSFGRSTEAFF.